The present T cell receptor (beta chain) was sequenced within a study of cytomegalovirus exposure and HLA in healthy donors. Study-level information: Researchers found that under 90% of 300 to 450 genotyped donors fell within the Caucasian-associated ancestry cluster.

For this clone: The antigen is undetermined.

The PCR made use of 60 Vbeta and 13 Jbeta primers. The repertoire was sequenced with immunoSEQ multiplex PCR; TCRdb's copy has only in-frame clones and lacks some. This table has 150,000 or so clones, 80% to 90% appearing once. Points from the study as a whole: A later analysis found TCR association rates differed by HLA locus, highest for DRB1 and lowest for HLA-C.

CDR1 and CDR2 from the germline V gene are SGHDN and FVKESK. V gave up 1 base and J gave up 4 bases, with 5 bases separating them. The CDR3 has 12 amino acids. The chain couples TRBV14 to TRBJ2-7; D is ambiguous. Sequenced material: PBMCs. This TCR was sampled from a woman aged 18-30 years in good health and CMV-seronegative. The CDR3 protein is CASSQVSYEQYF. As DNA, the CDR3 is TGTGCCAGCAGCCAAGTGTCATACGAGCAGTACTTC. Full variable domain (missing parts from reference TRBV14 and TRBJ2-7): EAGVTQFPSHSVIEKGQTVTLRCDPISGHDNLYWYRRVMGKEIKFLLHFVKESKQDESGMPNNRFLAERTGGTYSTLKVQPAELEDSGVYFCASSQVSYEQYFGPGTRLTVT.